This T cell receptor (beta chain) derives from a study of cytomegalovirus exposure and HLA in healthy donors. Some clones are missing from TCRdb's copy, which holds only in-frame ones; the method was immunoSEQ multiplex PCR. Here the sample spans some 74,000 clones, 93% being singletons. General study findings and limits: Clusters of TCRs from the first cohort tended to co-occur in the 120 or so validation repertoires (as a later analysis found). Specificity of a few CMV-associated chains for CMV antigens was verified in vitro. Reported results showed that the classifier diagnosed cytomegalovirus status with high specificity and sensitivity.

The V and J ends lost 9 bases and 6 bases, in that order; junction bases with no gene match: 11. The germline V gene has CDR1 MNHNS and CDR2 SASEGT. This CDR3 contains 14 residues. Comment on this clone: The antigen is not known.

The rearrangement joins TRBV6-1 to TRBJ1-1, with 9 bases identical to TRBD1. The specimen sequenced was PBMCs. This TCR was sampled from a woman in her twenties or thirties in good health and CMV-seronegative. The CDR3 spells CASQWGDRAPEAFF. The DNA of the CDR3 is TGTGCCAGTCAATGGGGGGACAGGGCCCCTGAAGCTTTCTTT.